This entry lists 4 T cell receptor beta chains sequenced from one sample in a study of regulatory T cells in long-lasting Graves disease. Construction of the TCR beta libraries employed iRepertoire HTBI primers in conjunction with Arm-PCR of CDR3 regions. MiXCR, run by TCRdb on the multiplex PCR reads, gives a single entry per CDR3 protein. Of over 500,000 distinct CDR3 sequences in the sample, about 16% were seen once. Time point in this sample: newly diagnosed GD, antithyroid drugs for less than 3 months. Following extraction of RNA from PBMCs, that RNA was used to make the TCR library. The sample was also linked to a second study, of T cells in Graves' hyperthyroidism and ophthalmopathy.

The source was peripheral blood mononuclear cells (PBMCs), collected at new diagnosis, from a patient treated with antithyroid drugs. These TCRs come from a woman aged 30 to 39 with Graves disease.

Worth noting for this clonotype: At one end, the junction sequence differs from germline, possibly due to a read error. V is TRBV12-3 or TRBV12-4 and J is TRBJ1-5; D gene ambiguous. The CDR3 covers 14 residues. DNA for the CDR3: TGTGCCGGCAGTTTTCAGCAGGTGGGTCAGCCCCAGCATTTT. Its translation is CAGSFQQVGQPQHF.

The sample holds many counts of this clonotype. Written as DNA, the CDR3 is TGTGCCAGCAGCTTCGGGATGATGGAGACCCAGTACTTC. It codes for CASSFGMMETQYF. The V call is TRBV7-9, the J call TRBJ2-5; weak D call: TRBD2 (5 bases). The V and J ends lost 3 bases and 5 bases respectively, with 10 bases between them. The CDR3 has 13 amino acids. Per the germline V gene, CDR1 is SEHNR and CDR2 is FQNEAQ (reference sequence). Drawing the rest from reference TRBV7-9 and TRBJ2-5, the complete variable domain is DTGVSQNPRHKITKRGQNVTFRCDPISEHNRLYWYRQTLGQGPEFLTYFQNEAQLEKSRLLSDRFSAERPKGSFSTLEIQRTEQGDSAMYLCASSFGMMETQYFGPGTRLLVL.

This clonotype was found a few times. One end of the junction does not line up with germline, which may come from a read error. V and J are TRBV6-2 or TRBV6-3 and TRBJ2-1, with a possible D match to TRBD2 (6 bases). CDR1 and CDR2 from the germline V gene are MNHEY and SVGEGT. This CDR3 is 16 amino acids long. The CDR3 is CASSYRGGKPYNEKFF. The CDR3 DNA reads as TGTGCCAGCAGTTATAGGGGCGGGAAACCGTACAATGAGAAGTTCTTC.

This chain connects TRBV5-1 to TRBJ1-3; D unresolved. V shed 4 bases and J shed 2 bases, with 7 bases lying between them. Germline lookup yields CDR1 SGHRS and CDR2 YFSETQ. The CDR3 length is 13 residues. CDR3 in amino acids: CASSPEPGNTIYF. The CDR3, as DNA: TGCGCCAGCAGCCCGGAGCCTGGAAACACCATATATTTT.